This T cell receptor (beta chain) was sequenced during a study of T cells in Graves' hyperthyroidism and ophthalmopathy. Amplified regions were TCR beta CDR3 sequences from RNA transcripts. HTBI primers were employed in a first-round RT-PCR of the TCR CDR3. TCRdb used MiXCR to reprocess the multiplex PCR reads, holding one entry per CDR3 protein. Of under 700,000 distinct CDR3 sequences detected, more than 45% appear once; the ten largest clones hold about 7.8%. The CDR3 length is 14 residues. The germline CDR1 and CDR2 sequences are SGHVT and SQSDAQ. A note on this clonotype: An end of the junction differs from the germline gene, which may be a read error.

The gene calls are TRBV7-4 and TRBJ2-7; 10 bases align to TRBD2. This clonotype was sampled from a young woman with Graves' hyperthyroidism. Sequenced sample: peripheral blood or thyroid tissue (not recorded which). This chain's CDR3 is CASSPAGGGDEQYF. The CDR3 region has the DNA TGCGCCAGCAGCCCAGCGGGAGGGGGCGACGAGCAGTACTTC.